These T cell receptor beta chains were read from a single sample in a study of somatic mutations in cytotoxic T cells in rheumatoid arthritis. TCRdb's table, derived via immunoSEQ multiplex PCR, lists solely in-frame clones and lacks some. The data hold more than 15,000 clones, with about four fifths observed a single time. Sequencing was carried out using CD8+ T cells sorted from blood. The receptors come from an adult with rheumatoid arthritis. Each CDR3 is given with its conserved first and last residue. D genes are given only for firm matches. Clone size is not always given. Where it is, it says once, few, many or a class for expanded clones.

TRBV18,14,TRBD2,-,TRBJ2-7,CASSQREAPYEQYF,TGTGCCAGCTCCCAGCGGGAGGCCCCCTACGAGCAGTACTTC
TRBV27,13,TRBD1,-,TRBJ1-1,CASRGTDDTEAFF,TGTGCCAGCAGAGGGACAGACGACACTGAAGCTTTCTTT
TRBV29-1,13,-,-,TRBJ2-7,CSVVIGPPAEQYF,TGCAGCGTTGTAATAGGACCTCCGGCCGAGCAGTACTTC
TRBV11-2,13,TRBD1,-,TRBJ1-2,CASSSGTAYGYTF,TGTGCCAGCAGCTCTGGGACAGCCTATGGCTACACCTTC
TRBV11-2,16,-,-,TRBJ1-1,CASSLVGDIVNTEAFF,TGTGCCAGCAGCTTAGTTGGGGACATAGTGAACACTGAAGCTTTCTTT
TRBV9,16,-,-,TRBJ1-4,CASSVGPAGLDQKLFF,TGTGCCAGCAGCGTAGGTCCGGCAGGGTTGGATCAAAAACTGTTTTTT
TRBV29-1,11,-,once,TRBJ2-7,CSVERRDEQYF,TGCAGCGTTGAAAGGCGGGACGAGCAGTACTTC
TRBV5-6,14,-,-,TRBJ1-6,CASSLVGKGSPLHF,TGTGCCAGCAGCTTGGTAGGGAAGGGTTCACCCCTCCACTTT
TRBV10-2,13,-,-,TRBJ2-7,CASSGGLSYEQYF,TGCGCCAGCAGTGGGGGACTCTCCTACGAGCAGTACTTC
TRBV2,15,TRBD1,-,TRBJ1-5,CASSVQGASNQPQHF,TGTGCCAGCAGTGTGCAGGGGGCTAGCAATCAGCCCCAGCATTTT
TRBV6-4,15,TRBD2,few,TRBJ2-3,CASMVTSGSTDTQYF,TGTGCCAGCATGGTGACTAGCGGGAGCACAGATACGCAGTATTTT
TRBV9,15,-,once,TRBJ2-1,CASSVGGRSYNEQFF,TGTGCCAGCAGCGTGGGGGGGCGATCCTACAATGAGCAGTTCTTC
TRBV29-1,16,-,-,TRBJ2-7,CSVEGPAVTGRREQYF,TGCAGCGTTGAAGGGCCGGCGGTGACAGGGAGGCGCGAGCAGTACTTC
TRBV7-9,12,TRBD1,large,TRBJ1-5,CASSTGGQPQHF,TGTGCCAGCAGCACAGGGGGCCAGCCCCAGCATTTT
TRBV4-2,15,TRBD2,-,TRBJ2-5,CASSPTSVAGETQYF,TGTGCCAGCAGCCCGACTAGCGTCGCCGGGGAGACCCAGTACTTC
TRBV7-6,14,-,-,TRBJ2-7,CASSLGPIAYEQYF,TGTGCCAGCAGCTTAGGCCCTATCGCCTACGAGCAGTACTTC